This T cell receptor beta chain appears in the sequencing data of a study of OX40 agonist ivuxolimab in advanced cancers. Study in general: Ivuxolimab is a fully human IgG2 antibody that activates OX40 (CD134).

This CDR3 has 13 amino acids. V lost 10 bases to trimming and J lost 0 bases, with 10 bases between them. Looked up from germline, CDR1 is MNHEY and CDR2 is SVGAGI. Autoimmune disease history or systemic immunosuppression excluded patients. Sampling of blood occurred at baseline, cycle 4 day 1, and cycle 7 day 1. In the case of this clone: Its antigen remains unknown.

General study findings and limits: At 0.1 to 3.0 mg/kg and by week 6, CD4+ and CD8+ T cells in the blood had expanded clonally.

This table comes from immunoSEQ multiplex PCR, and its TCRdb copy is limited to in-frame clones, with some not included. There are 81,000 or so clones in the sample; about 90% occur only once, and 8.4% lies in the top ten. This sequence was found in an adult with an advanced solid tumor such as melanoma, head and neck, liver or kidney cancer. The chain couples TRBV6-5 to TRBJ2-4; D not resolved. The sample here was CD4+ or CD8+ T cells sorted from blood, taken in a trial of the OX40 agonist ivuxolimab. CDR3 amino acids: CATSALAKNIQYF. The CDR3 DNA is TGTGCCACGAGTGCTTTAGCCAAAAACATTCAGTACTTC.